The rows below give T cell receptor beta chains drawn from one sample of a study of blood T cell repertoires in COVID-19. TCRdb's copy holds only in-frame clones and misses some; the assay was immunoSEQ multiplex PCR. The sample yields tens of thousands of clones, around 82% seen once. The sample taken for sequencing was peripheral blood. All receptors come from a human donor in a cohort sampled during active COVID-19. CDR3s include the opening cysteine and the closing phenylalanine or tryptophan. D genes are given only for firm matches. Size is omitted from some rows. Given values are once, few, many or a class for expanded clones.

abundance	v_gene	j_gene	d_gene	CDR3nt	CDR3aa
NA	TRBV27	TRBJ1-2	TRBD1	TGTGCCAGCAGTTTCCGGGACAGGGGGCGGATTCATGGCTACACCTTC	CASSFRDRGRIHGYTF
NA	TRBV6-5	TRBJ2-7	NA	TGTGCCAGCTGCGACAGCACCCGTCCCTACGAGCAGTACTTC	CASCDSTRPYEQYF
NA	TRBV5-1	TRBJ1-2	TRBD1	TGCGCCAGCAGCCCACAGGGGACCAGCTACACCTTC	CASSPQGTSYTF
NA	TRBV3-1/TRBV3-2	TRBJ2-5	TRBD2	TGTGCCAGCAGCCAAGGTCGTCAGCGGGGACAAGAGACCCAGTACTTC	CASSQGRQRGQETQYF
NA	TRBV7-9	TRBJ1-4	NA	TGTGCCAGCAGCTTAGCCGTAGCAACTAATGAAAAACTGTTTTTT	CASSLAVATNEKLFF
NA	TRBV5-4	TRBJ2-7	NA	TGTGCCAGCAGCTTGGTGAGGGGGGGTGCTTACGAGCAGTACTTC	CASSLVRGGAYEQYF
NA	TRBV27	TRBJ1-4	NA	TGTGCCAGCAGCCTCCACGGAGGATATAATGAAAAACTGTTTTTT	CASSLHGGYNEKLFF
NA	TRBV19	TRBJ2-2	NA	TGTGCCAGTAGTATAGGCCCACACGACTTACAGGCGACCGGGGAGCTGTTTTTT	CASSIGPHDLQATGELFF
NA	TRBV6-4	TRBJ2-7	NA	TGTGCCAGCAGTGTCCCTCTCTTCTTTACCCTAGCGAATTACTACGAGCAGTACTTC	CASSVPLFFTLANYYEQYF
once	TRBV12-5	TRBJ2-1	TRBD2	TGTGCTAGTGGCACCGGACCGGGCCAGCGGGGGCGTATGGACAATGAGCAGTTCTTC	CASGTGPGQRGRMDNEQFF
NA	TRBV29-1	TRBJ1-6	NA	TGCAGCGTTCAAAGGGAGCTGGGTTCACCCCTCCACTTT	CSVQRELGSPLHF
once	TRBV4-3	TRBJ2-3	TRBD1	TGCGCCAGCAGCCAAGATCTATACAGGGGGACAGATACGCAGTATTTT	CASSQDLYRGTDTQYF
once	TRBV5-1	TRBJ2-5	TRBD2	TGCGCCAGCAGCTTCATGGGCGGGGGGGCTCAAGAGACCCAGTACTTC	CASSFMGGGAQETQYF
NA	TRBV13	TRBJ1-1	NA	TGTGCCAGCAGCCCCACAGGGAAGAACACTGAAGCTTTCTTT	CASSPTGKNTEAFF
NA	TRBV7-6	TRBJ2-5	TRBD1	TGTGCCAGCAGCCCGTTAGGACAGGGTGGGGAGACCCAGTACTTC	CASSPLGQGGETQYF
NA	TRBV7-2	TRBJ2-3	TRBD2	TGTGCCAGCAGCTCCTTAGCGGGGAGGACAGATACGCAGTATTTT	CASSSLAGRTDTQYF
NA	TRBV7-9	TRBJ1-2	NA	TGTGCCAGCAGCTTGGGGGGACACTATGGCTACACCTTC	CASSLGGHYGYTF
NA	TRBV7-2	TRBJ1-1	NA	TGTGCCAGCAGCTTAACCGGCGGAGGAGCTTTCTTT	CASSLTGGGAFF
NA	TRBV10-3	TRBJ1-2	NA	TGTGCCATCAGAGACACGGGGAGCCTTTATGGCTACACCTTC	CAIRDTGSLYGYTF
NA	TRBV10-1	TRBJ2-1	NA	TGCGCCAGCAGTGCTGTCCAGGGGTGTTCGTATGAGCAGTTCTTC	CASSAVQGCSYEQFF
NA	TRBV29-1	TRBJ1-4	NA	TGCAGCGTCGGACAGAATCAAAATGAAAAACTGTTTTTT	CSVGQNQNEKLFF
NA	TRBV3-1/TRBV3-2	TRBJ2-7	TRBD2	TGTGCCAGCAGCCAAATCAGTGGCAAAAGGGGACTAGCGGACTACGAGCAGTACTTC	CASSQISGKRGLADYEQYF
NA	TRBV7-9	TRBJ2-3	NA	TGTGCCAGCAGCGGCCGAGGGGGAAGCACAGATACGCAGTATTTT	CASSGRGGSTDTQYF
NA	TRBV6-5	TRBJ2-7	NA	TGTGCCAGCACCGACATCTACGAGCAGTACTTC	CASTDIYEQYF
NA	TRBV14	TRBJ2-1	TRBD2	TGTGCCAGCAGCCAAGTAGGGACTAGCCGTCATGAGCAGTTCTTC	CASSQVGTSRHEQFF
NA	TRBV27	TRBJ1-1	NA	TGTGCCAGCAGGGGGAGAGGGGGAGGGCACACTGAAGCTTTCTTT	CASRGRGGGHTEAFF
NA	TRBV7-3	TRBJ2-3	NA	TGTGCCAGCAGCTTAAGGGCTGGGGGCGGGGGATTCACAGATACGCAGTATTTT	CASSLRAGGGGFTDTQYF
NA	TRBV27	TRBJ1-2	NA	TGTGCCAGCAGTTTAAGGGGCGGACGGATCTATGGCTACACCTTC	CASSLRGGRIYGYTF
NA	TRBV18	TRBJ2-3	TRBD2	TGTGCCAGCTCACCTCTACTAGCGGGGGCAGATACGCAGTATTTT	CASSPLLAGADTQYF
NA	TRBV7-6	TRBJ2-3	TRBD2	TGTGCCAGCAGCGAAGTGGGGGGGGCAGATACGCAGTATTTT	CASSEVGGADTQYF
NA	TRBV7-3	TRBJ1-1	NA	TGTGCCAGCAGCTTAAGAGGGATGGGGACTGAAGCTTTCTTT	CASSLRGMGTEAFF
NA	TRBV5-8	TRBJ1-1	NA	TGTGCCAGCAGCTTGGACAGGGCCGCCACTGAAGCTTTCTTT	CASSLDRAATEAFF
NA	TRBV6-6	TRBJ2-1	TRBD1	TGTGCCAGCAGGGACAGGTTATACAATGAGCAGTTCTTC	CASRDRLYNEQFF
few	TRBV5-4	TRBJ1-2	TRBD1	TGTGCCAGCAGCCGGGAGACAGGGTCGGCTGGCTACACCTTC	CASSRETGSAGYTF
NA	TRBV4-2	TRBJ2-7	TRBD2	TGTGCCAGCGGCCCTGGGCCTGCGGGGGGTGTGAGCTCCTACGAGCAGTACTTC	CASGPGPAGGVSSYEQYF
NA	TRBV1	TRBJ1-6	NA	TGCACCAGCAGCCAACCCGGACAGGGGAGCTCCTATAATTCACCCCTCCACTTT	CTSSQPGQGSSYNSPLHF
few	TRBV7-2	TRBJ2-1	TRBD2	TGTGCCAGCAGCTTAGTTAGCGGGAGGAGGGGCAATGAGCAGTTCTTC	CASSLVSGRRGNEQFF
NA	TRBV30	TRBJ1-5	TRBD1	TGTGCCTGGACTAGGGGGGACAGGGGGAATAGCAATCAGCCCCAGCATTTT	CAWTRGDRGNSNQPQHF
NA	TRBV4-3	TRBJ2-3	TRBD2	TGCGCCAGCAGCCAAAGGGGACTAGCGAGCACAGATACGCAGTATTTT	CASSQRGLASTDTQYF
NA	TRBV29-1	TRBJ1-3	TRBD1	TGCAGCGTTGAGAGGACAGGGCGAACTGGAAACACCATATATTTT	CSVERTGRTGNTIYF
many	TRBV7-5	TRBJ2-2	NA	TGTGTCAGAAGCTCCTTATACAGTGAGAACACCGGGGAGCTGTTTTTT	CVRSSLYSENTGELFF
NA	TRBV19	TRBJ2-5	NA	TGTGCCAGTAGTTCGACAGCCCAAGAGACCCAGTACTTC	CASSSTAQETQYF
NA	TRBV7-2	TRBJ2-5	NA	TGTGCCAGCAGCTTAGCGGGGGGGCGCGAGACCCAGTACTTC	CASSLAGGRETQYF
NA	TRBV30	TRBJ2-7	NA	TGTGCCTGGAGTGTAGAGGCACGCCGAAACTACGAGCAGTACTTC	CAWSVEARRNYEQYF
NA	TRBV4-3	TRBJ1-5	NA	TGCGCCAGCAGCCAAGACCGGGGAGCGCCCCAGCATTTT	CASSQDRGAPQHF
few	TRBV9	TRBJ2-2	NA	TGTGCCAGCAGCGTCTCAGGGACCGGGGAGCTGTTTTTT	CASSVSGTGELFF
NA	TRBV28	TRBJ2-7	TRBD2	TGTGCCAGCAGCCCGCCCAGCGGGAGGGCCTACGAGCAGTACTTC	CASSPPSGRAYEQYF
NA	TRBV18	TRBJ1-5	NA	TGTGCCAGCTCACCACGGGGGGTGTATAGCAATCAGCCCCAGCATTTT	CASSPRGVYSNQPQHF
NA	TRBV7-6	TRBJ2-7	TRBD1	TGTGCCAGCAGCCGCGCCGGGACAGGGGCCCACGAGCAGTACTTC	CASSRAGTGAHEQYF
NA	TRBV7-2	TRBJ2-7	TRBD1	TGTGCCAGCAGCTTAGCGACAGGGGCCCACTACGAGCAGTACTTC	CASSLATGAHYEQYF